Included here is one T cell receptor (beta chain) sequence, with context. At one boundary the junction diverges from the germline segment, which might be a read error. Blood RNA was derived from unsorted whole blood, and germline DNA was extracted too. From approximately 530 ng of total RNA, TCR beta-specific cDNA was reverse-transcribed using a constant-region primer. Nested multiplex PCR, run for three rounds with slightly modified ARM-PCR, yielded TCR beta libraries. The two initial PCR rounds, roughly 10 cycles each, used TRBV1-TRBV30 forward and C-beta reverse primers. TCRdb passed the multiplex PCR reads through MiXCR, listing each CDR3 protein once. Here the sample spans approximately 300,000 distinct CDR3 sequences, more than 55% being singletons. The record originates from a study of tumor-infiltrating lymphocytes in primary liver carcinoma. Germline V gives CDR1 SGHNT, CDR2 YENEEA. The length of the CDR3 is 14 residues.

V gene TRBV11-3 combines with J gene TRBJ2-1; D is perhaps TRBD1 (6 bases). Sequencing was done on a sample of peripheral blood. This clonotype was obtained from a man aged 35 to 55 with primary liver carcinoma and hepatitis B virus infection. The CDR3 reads CANSLDQGNNEQFF. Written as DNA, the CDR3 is TGTGCCAACAGCTTGGACCAGGGGAACAATGAGCAGTTCTTC.